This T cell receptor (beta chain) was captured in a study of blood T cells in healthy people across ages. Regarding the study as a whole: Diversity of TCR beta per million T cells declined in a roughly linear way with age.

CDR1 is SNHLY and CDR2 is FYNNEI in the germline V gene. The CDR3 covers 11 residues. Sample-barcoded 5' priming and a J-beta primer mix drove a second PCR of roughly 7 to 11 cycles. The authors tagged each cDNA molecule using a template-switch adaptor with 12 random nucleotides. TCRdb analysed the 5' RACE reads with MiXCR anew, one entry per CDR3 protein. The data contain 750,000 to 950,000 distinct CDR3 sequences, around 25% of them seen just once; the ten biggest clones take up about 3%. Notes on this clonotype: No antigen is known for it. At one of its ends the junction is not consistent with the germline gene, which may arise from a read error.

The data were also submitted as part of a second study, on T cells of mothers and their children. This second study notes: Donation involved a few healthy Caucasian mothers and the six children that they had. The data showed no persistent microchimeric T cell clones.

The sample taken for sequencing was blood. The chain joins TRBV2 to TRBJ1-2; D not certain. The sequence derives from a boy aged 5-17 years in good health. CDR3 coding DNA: TGTGCCAGCAGGGAAGAGTATGGCTACACCTTC. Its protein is CASREEYGYTF.